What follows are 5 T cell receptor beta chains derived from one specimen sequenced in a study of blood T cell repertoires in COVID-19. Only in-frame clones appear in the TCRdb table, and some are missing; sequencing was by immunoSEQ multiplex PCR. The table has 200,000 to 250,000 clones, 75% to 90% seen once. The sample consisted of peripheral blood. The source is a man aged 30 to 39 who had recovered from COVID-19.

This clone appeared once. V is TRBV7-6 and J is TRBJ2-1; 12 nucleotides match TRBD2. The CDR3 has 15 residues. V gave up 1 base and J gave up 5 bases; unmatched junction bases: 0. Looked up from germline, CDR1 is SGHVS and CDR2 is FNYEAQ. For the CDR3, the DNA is TGTGCCAGCAGCTTAGGACTAGCGGGGGACAATGAGCAGTTCTTC. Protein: CASSLGLAGDNEQFF.

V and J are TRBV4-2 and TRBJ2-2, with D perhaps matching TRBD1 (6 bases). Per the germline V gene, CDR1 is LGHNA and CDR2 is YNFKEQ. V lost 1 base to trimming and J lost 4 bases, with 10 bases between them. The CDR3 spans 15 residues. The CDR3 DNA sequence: TGTGCCAGCAGCCAAGGGCAGGGGCCCACCGGGGAGCTGTTTTTT. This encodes CASSQGQGPTGELFF.

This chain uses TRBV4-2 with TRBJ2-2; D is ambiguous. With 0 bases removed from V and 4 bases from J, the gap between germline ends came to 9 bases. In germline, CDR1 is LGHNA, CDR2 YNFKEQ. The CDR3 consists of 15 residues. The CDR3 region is CASSQDRLPTGELFF. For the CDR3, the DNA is TGTGCCAGCAGCCAAGATCGACTGCCCACCGGGGAGCTGTTTTTT.

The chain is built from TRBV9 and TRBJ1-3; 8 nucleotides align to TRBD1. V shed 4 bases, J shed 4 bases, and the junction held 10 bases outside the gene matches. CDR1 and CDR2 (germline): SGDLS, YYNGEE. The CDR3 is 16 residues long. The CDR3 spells CASSSRTGKGGNTIYF. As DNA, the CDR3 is TGTGCCAGCAGCTCAAGGACAGGGAAAGGAGGAAACACCATATATTTT.

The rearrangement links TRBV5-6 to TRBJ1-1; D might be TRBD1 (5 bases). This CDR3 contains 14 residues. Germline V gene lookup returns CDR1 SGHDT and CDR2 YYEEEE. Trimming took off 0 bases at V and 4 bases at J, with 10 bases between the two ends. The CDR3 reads CASSLARRGTEAFF. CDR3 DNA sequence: TGTGCCAGCAGCTTGGCCAGGAGGGGCACTGAAGCTTTCTTT.